The T cell receptor beta chain described here comes from a study of cytomegalovirus exposure and HLA in healthy donors. Study overall: Unique TCRs numbering around 85 million, obtained from HLA-typed donors, made up an early data release.

Comments on this clone: Its target is unknown.

CDR1 MGHRA and CDR2 YSYEKL come from the germline V gene. J was trimmed by 7 bases and V by 1 base; bases with no gene match: 12. The CDR3 has 17 residues. The PCR contained 60 Vbeta and 13 Jbeta primers. The protocol was immunoSEQ multiplex PCR, while the TCRdb copy is restricted to in-frame clones and leaves out a portion. The sample consists of roughly 100,000 clones, roughly 80% of them appearing once. Overall study findings and caveats: In a later analysis, HLA-associated TCR beta chains were more clonally expanded than equally common others.

The genes are TRBV4-1 and TRBJ1-2; 10 nucleotides match TRBD1. Sequencing was done on a sample of PBMCs. The receptor comes from a man aged 40-49 years in good health and CMV-seronegative. The CDR3 DNA sequence: TGCGCCAGCAGCCAAGCCGGGACAGGGGCTCCTCCGGTTGGCTACACCTTC. As protein: CASSQAGTGAPPVGYTF.